This T cell receptor beta chain was sequenced for a study of T cells after yellow fever vaccination. On the study more broadly: Each low-cell-number fraction was prepared by means of SMART-Seq v4 Ultra Low Input. Study-level results: In FACS-sorted repertoires, abundant clonotypes from the bulk population could appear as contaminants.

The CDR3 is 14 residues long. Germline V gene sequence: CDR1 SGHTA, CDR2 FQGNSA. Trimming removed 3 bases from V and 1 base from J, with 8 bases in between. This clonotype was recorded many times. What it recognizes is unknown. In TCRdb, the 5' RACE reads were re-called with MiXCR into one record per CDR3 protein. The sample lists a few hundred thousand distinct CDR3 sequences, 6.9% occurring once. The chain links TRBV7-2 to TRBJ2-3; D might be TRBD1 (6 bases). This TCR was sampled from a man aged 25-45 years who received the YFV17D yellow fever vaccine. Sequencing used CD4+ T cells sorted from PBMCs, obtained 15 days after the yellow fever booster vaccination. Written as DNA, the CDR3 is TGTGCCAGCAGCTTGGGGACACGCACAGATACGCAGTATTTT. The encoded protein is CASSLGTRTDTQYF.